This record looks at one T cell receptor beta chain sequence and its context. Its antigen is currently unknown. Distinct nucleotide sequences in the sample also encode this CDR3. The CDR3 spans 13 residues. The V and J ends lost 0 bases and 4 bases respectively, with 7 bases between them. Germline assignment: CDR1 SGHRS and CDR2 YFSETQ. Only in-frame clones appear in the TCRdb table, and some are missing; sequencing was by immunoSEQ multiplex PCR. The sample carries 2,500,000 or so clones, just over 90% recorded once. This sample is part of a study of shared clonotypes between healthy human individuals. Study overall: Participating donors consisted of a couple of women and a few men aged 18 to 49. Donors had three CD4 naive, three CD4 memory, two CD8 naive and one CD8 memory plate apiece. Overall study results and limits: Sharing across four donors was highest in naive CD4 (roughly 5%) and lowest in memory CD8 (approximately 0.4%).

CD4+ cells yielded CD45RA+ naive and CD45RA-negative memory subsets. Sequencing was done on a sample of naive CD4+ T cells sorted from blood. Subset in this sample: CD45RA+ positively selected. The V call is TRBV5-1, the J call TRBJ2-5; D possibly uses TRBD1 or TRBD2 (5 bases each). The origin of this receptor is a man aged 18 to 30 in good health. The CDR3 spells CASSLVGTETQYF. CDR3 nucleotide sequence: TGCGCCAGCAGCTTGGTCGGGACAGAGACCCAGTACTTC.